This is a list of T cell receptor beta chains from one sample in a study of T cell responses to AZD1222 COVID-19 vaccine. Assay used: immunoSEQ multiplex PCR; TCRdb lists only in-frame clones, some missing. Of around 130,000 clones in the sample, approximately 83% were seen once. The material was peripheral blood, obtained on day 0 of AZD1222 vaccination. Receptor source: an adult in good health. CDR3s include the opening cysteine and the closing phenylalanine or tryptophan. D genes are given only for firm matches. A clone size is listed for some rows: how often the clone was seen (once, few, many), or a class if it is expanded.

J gene | V gene | D gene | clone size | CDR3 protein | CDR3 DNA
TRBJ1-2 | TRBV12-3/TRBV12-4 | - | few | CASIARRGDGYTF | TGTGCCAGCATCGCAAGGAGGGGCGATGGCTACACCTTC
TRBJ1-2 | TRBV24-1 | TRBD1 | few | CATAQGPNYGYTF | TGTGCCACCGCACAGGGGCCTAACTATGGCTACACCTTC
TRBJ1-2 | TRBV7-3 | TRBD1 | - | CASSSTGNGLGGYTF | TGTGCCAGCAGCTCGACAGGGAATGGTCTAGGTGGCTACACCTTC
TRBJ1-1 | TRBV29-1 | TRBD1 | - | CSGTGTANTEAFF | TGCAGCGGAACCGGGACAGCGAACACTGAAGCTTTCTTT
TRBJ1-1 | TRBV29-1 | TRBD1 | - | CSGGDRLNTEAFF | TGCAGCGGGGGGGACAGGTTGAACACTGAAGCTTTCTTT
TRBJ2-1 | TRBV5-8 | - | - | CASSRGTKLSSYNEQFF | TGTGCCAGCAGCAGGGGTACTAAATTAAGCTCCTACAATGAGCAGTTCTTC
TRBJ1-2 | TRBV18 | - | - | CASSPVGPLNYGYTF | TGTGCCAGCTCACCTGTGGGACCCCTAAACTATGGCTACACCTTC
TRBJ2-4 | TRBV6-4 | - | - | CASSDSPGNIQYF | TGTGCCAGCAGTGACTCCCCCGGGAACATTCAGTACTTC
TRBJ1-2 | TRBV2 | TRBD1 | - | CASRLQGTGYGYTF | TGTGCCAGCAGATTACAGGGGACGGGATATGGCTACACCTTC
TRBJ2-7 | TRBV28 | TRBD2 | few | CASSLTSGSSYEQYF | TGTGCCAGCAGTTTAACTAGCGGGAGCTCCTACGAGCAGTACTTC
TRBJ1-2 | TRBV19 | - | - | CASRLTGNYGYTF | TGTGCCAGTAGGCTGACAGGCAACTATGGCTACACCTTC
TRBJ1-2 | TRBV6-5 | TRBD1 | - | CASSRTGTGNYGYTF | TGTGCCAGCAGTCGAACCGGGACAGGGAACTATGGCTACACCTTC
TRBJ1-1 | TRBV19 | - | once | CASFPGRGANTEAFF | TGTGCCAGCTTTCCAGGGCGGGGGGCGAACACTGAAGCTTTCTTT
TRBJ2-7 | TRBV19 | - | - | CASSIVDSGGDYEQYF | TGTGCCAGTAGTATAGTGGACAGTGGGGGGGACTACGAGCAGTACTTC
TRBJ1-5 | TRBV7-2 | TRBD1 | - | CASSLQGALSQPQHF | TGTGCCAGCAGCTTACAGGGGGCGCTGAGTCAGCCCCAGCATTTT
TRBJ1-1 | TRBV7-9 | TRBD1 | - | CASSVTGLANTEAFF | TGTGCCAGCAGCGTGACAGGGCTCGCGAACACTGAAGCTTTCTTT
TRBJ2-7 | TRBV30 | TRBD2 | once | CAWRYTSGTTPYEQYF | TGTGCCTGGAGATACACTAGCGGGACTACTCCCTACGAGCAGTACTTC
TRBJ2-1 | TRBV2 | - | - | CATNGGAQDYNEQFF | TGTGCCACCAACGGAGGGGCTCAAGACTACAATGAGCAGTTCTTC
TRBJ1-3 | TRBV13 | - | - | CASSLSPHRTSGNTIYF | TGTGCCAGCAGCTTGTCCCCCCACAGGACCTCTGGAAACACCATATATTTT
TRBJ1-4 | TRBV19 | - | few | CASSDGEAGEKLFF | TGTGCCAGTAGTGACGGGGAAGCGGGTGAAAAACTGTTTTTT
TRBJ2-4 | TRBV15 | TRBD2 | - | CATSRELAGTKNIQYF | TGTGCCACCAGCAGAGAACTAGCGGGGACTAAAAACATTCAGTACTTC
TRBJ2-7 | TRBV5-1 | - | - | CASSLTQGANYEQYF | TGCGCCAGCAGCTTAACCCAGGGAGCTAACTACGAGCAGTACTTC
TRBJ2-4 | TRBV30 | TRBD1 | - | CAWSEGGIVQYF | TGTGCCTGGAGTGAAGGGGGCATTGTTCAGTACTTC
TRBJ1-1 | TRBV7-9 | TRBD1 | - | CASSPRDSEAFF | TGTGCCAGCAGCCCCCGGGACAGTGAAGCTTTCTTT
TRBJ1-6 | TRBV25-1 | - | - | CASTTGRSPLHF | TGTGCCAGCACCACAGGGAGGTCACCCCTCCACTTT
TRBJ1-3 | TRBV5-1 | - | - | CASSLDGEGGGNTIYF | TGCGCCAGCAGCTTGGACGGTGAAGGCGGGGGAAACACCATATATTTT
TRBJ2-3 | TRBV27 | - | - | CASSRGEYTQYF | TGTGCCAGCAGCCGCGGGGAATATACGCAGTATTTT
TRBJ1-1 | TRBV5-5 | - | - | CASSFRMDKPNTEAFF | TGTGCCAGCAGCTTCAGGATGGACAAGCCGAACACTGAAGCTTTCTTT
TRBJ1-4 | TRBV9 | - | - | CASSFREDEKLFF | TGTGCCAGCAGCTTCCGGGAAGATGAAAAACTGTTTTTT
TRBJ1-2 | TRBV11-2 | TRBD1 | - | CASSLAAGGYYGYTF | TGTGCCAGCAGCTTAGCGGCAGGGGGCTATTATGGCTACACCTTC
TRBJ1-1 | TRBV4-3 | TRBD1 | - | CASSQGDRGGTEAFF | TGCGCCAGCAGCCAAGGGGACAGGGGAGGGACTGAAGCTTTCTTT
TRBJ1-4 | TRBV9 | - | - | CASSAPGDVAEKLFF | TGTGCCAGCAGCGCCCCGGGGGACGTGGCTGAAAAACTGTTTTTT
TRBJ1-1 | TRBV18 | TRBD1 | - | CASSPRTGSNAEAFF | TGTGCCAGCTCACCGAGGACAGGGAGCAACGCTGAAGCTTTCTTT
TRBJ2-7 | TRBV30 | TRBD1 | - | CAWGTGTYEQYF | TGTGCCTGGGGGACAGGGACCTACGAGCAGTACTTC
TRBJ1-2 | TRBV12-1 | - | - | CASSRCKRGQSRSNYGYTF | TGTGCCAGCAGCCGTTGCAAACGGGGACAGTCCCGGTCTAACTATGGCTACACCTTC